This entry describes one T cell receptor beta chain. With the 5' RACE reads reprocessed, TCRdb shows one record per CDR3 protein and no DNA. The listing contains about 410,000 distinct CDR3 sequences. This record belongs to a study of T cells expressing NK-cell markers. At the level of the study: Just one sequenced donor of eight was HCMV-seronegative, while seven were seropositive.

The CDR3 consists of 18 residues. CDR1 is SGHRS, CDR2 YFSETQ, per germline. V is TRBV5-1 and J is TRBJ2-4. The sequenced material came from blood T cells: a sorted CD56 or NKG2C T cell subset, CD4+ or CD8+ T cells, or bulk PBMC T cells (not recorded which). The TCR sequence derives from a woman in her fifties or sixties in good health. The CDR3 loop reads CASSLEPQTVRAKNIQYF.